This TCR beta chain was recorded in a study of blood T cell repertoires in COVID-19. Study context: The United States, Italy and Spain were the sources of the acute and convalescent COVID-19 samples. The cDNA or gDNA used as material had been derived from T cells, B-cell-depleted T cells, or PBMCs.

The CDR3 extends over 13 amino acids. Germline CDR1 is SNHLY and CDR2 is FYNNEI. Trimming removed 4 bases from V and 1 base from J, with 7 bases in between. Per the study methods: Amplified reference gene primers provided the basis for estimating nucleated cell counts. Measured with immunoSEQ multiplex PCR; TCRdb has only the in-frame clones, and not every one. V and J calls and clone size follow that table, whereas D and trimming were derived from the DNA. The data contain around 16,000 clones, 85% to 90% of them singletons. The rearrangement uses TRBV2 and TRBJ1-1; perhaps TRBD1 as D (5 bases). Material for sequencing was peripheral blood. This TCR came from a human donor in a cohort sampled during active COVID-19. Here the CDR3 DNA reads TGTGCCAGCAGTGCGGACACGAACACTGAAGCTTTCTTT. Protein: CASSADTNTEAFF.